This T cell receptor (beta chain) was found in a study of T cells in Graves' hyperthyroidism and ophthalmopathy. Germline V lookup: CDR1 PRHDT, CDR2 FYEKMQ (reference sequence). V lost 5 bases and J lost 4, with 20 bases in between. This CDR3 spans 16 amino acids. Blood was sampled at initial diagnosis of hyperthyroidism, prior to onset of any ophthalmopathy symptoms. From RNA transcripts, TCR beta CDR3 regions were amplified. Using the HTBI primer set, a first-round RT-PCR was run on the TCR CDR3. TCRdb fed the multiplex PCR reads into MiXCR, producing one record per CDR3 protein. The sample has around 700,000 distinct CDR3 sequences; 15% to 20% are singletons. In this sample, this clonotype turned up a few times. Its antigen is not identified. Study-wide points: The blood repertoire included most of the expanded thyroid clonotypes above 0.001.

This receptor was identified in a woman aged 45-59 years with Graves' hyperthyroidism that later progressed to Graves' ophthalmopathy. The chain uses TRBV13 and TRBJ1-2; D possibly corresponds to TRBD1 (5 bases). Sequenced sample: blood. The CDR3 bases are TGTGCCAGCAGCCCGTATATGAGCAGGGAGTTCTATGGCTACACCTTC. Translating gives CASSPYMSREFYGYTF.